This T cell receptor (beta chain) was recovered during a study of vaccination effects on CD4 cells after COVID-19. In the study overall: Either the BNT162b2 or mRNA-1273 vaccine was given to participants in two doses.

After expansion with viral peptide pools in the ViraFEST assay, antigen-specific CD4+ T cells were sequenced. Following culture for around 9 days, CD4+ T cells were isolated. Nucleocapsid antibody tests were negative, and the vaccine recipients had no prior SARS-CoV-2 infection. IL-2 medium took the place of half the medium on both days 3 and 7. Study-wide points: Only a single clone (1 of 255 vaccine-induced clones in healthy vaccinees) cross-reacted with common cold coronaviruses.

Here immunoSEQ multiplex PCR was the method, and the copy in TCRdb shows in-frame clones only, minus some. The table lists about 70,000 clones, 75% to 85% of them singletons, with more than 10% in the top ten. The germline gives CDR1 SNHLY, CDR2 FYNNEI. V was clipped by 7 bases and J by 0 bases, with 11 bases between them. The length of the CDR3 is 14 residues. A remark on this clone: The antigen is unknown.

The receptor comes from a human donor who received a COVID-19 vaccine. The chain uses TRBV2 and TRBJ2-3; weak D call: TRBD1 (5 bases). The sample here was CD4+ T cells from PBMCs cultured with SARS-CoV-2 spike peptides, taken before COVID-19 vaccination. The CDR3 sequence is CASKTAPSTDTQYF. DNA for the CDR3: TGTGCCAGCAAGACAGCACCTAGCACAGATACGCAGTATTTT. Based on the CDR3 plus reference TRBV2 and TRBJ2-3, the full variable domain is EPEVTQTPSHQVTQMGQEVILRCVPISNHLYFYWYRQILGQKVEFLVSFYNNEISEKSEIFDDQFSVERPDGSNFTLKIRSTKLEDSAMYFCASKTAPSTDTQYFGPGTRLTVL.